Listed below are T cell receptor beta chains from one sample, sequenced in a study of shared clonotypes between healthy human individuals. Only in-frame clones appear in the TCRdb table, and some are missing; sequencing was by immunoSEQ multiplex PCR. The table lists nearly 2 million clones, 85% to 95% of them singletons, with 0.95% to 1.5% in the top ten. Sequenced material: naive CD8+ T cells sorted from blood. These receptors were obtained from a young man in good health. Both conserved end residues are part of each CDR3. Each record gives: D gene, J gene, V gene, clone size, CDR3 DNA, CDR3 protein. D genes are given only for firm matches. Expanded clones get a size class; other rows say once, few or many, or leave the size out.

d_gene: NA
j_gene: TRBJ1-2
v_gene: TRBV6-5
abundance: once
CDR3nt: TGTGCCAGCAGTTACCGCGGCAGAAACTATGGCTACACCTTC
CDR3aa: CASSYRGRNYGYTF

d_gene: NA
j_gene: TRBJ2-7
v_gene: TRBV6-5
abundance: once
CDR3nt: TGTGCCAGCAGTTACGGGCGGGGAAGCGAGCAGTACTTC
CDR3aa: CASSYGRGSEQYF

d_gene: NA
j_gene: TRBJ1-5
v_gene: TRBV10-1
abundance: NA
CDR3nt: TGCGCCAGAGGAGACAGGCCCCCAGGGGCCCAGCATTTT
CDR3aa: CARGDRPPGAQHF

d_gene: NA
j_gene: TRBJ1-6
v_gene: TRBV6-5
abundance: NA
CDR3nt: TGTGCCAGCAGTCAGGGTAGCTCCTATAATTCACCCCTCCACTTT
CDR3aa: CASSQGSSYNSPLHF

d_gene: NA
j_gene: TRBJ2-7
v_gene: TRBV6-1
abundance: NA
CDR3nt: TGTGCCAGCAGTGCACATCCAGACTACGAGCAGTACTTC
CDR3aa: CASSAHPDYEQYF

d_gene: TRBD2
j_gene: TRBJ2-5
v_gene: TRBV7-2
abundance: NA
CDR3nt: TGTGCCAGCAGCTCCAGCCCCGGGACTAGCGGGCGGGGGGAGACCCAGTACTTC
CDR3aa: CASSSSPGTSGRGETQYF

d_gene: NA
j_gene: TRBJ1-5
v_gene: TRBV4-1
abundance: NA
CDR3nt: TGCGCCAGCAGCCTGCACACAGGGAGATATCAGCCCCAGCATTTT
CDR3aa: CASSLHTGRYQPQHF

d_gene: NA
j_gene: TRBJ2-7
v_gene: TRBV4-3
abundance: NA
CDR3nt: TGCGCCAGCAGCCAAGGGGTAGCTAGTTACGAGCAGTACTTC
CDR3aa: CASSQGVASYEQYF

d_gene: TRBD1
j_gene: TRBJ1-4
v_gene: TRBV5-4
abundance: NA
CDR3nt: TGTGCCAGCAGCCGTGGACAGGGCGGTGAAAAACTGTTTTTT
CDR3aa: CASSRGQGGEKLFF

d_gene: NA
j_gene: TRBJ2-3
v_gene: TRBV11-3
abundance: once
CDR3nt: TGTGCCAGCAGCTTAGGGATAACGGACACAGATACGCAGTATTTT
CDR3aa: CASSLGITDTDTQYF

d_gene: TRBD1
j_gene: TRBJ1-1
v_gene: TRBV6-5
abundance: NA
CDR3nt: TGTGCCAGCAGTTTTCGGACAGGGGCGAACACTGAAGCTTTCTTT
CDR3aa: CASSFRTGANTEAFF

d_gene: NA
j_gene: TRBJ2-3
v_gene: TRBV27
abundance: NA
CDR3nt: TGTGCCAGCAGTTCTTTGAATGGACAGACGGCCACAGATACGCAGTATTTT
CDR3aa: CASSSLNGQTATDTQYF

d_gene: NA
j_gene: TRBJ2-5
v_gene: TRBV7-2
abundance: NA
CDR3nt: TGTGCCAGCAGCTCTTCGGACAGCCAAGAGACCCAGTACTTC
CDR3aa: CASSSSDSQETQYF

d_gene: TRBD2
j_gene: TRBJ2-3
v_gene: TRBV10-3
abundance: NA
CDR3nt: TGTGCCAACGCCACTAGCGGGAGGCCCACAGATACGCAGTATTTT
CDR3aa: CANATSGRPTDTQYF

d_gene: NA
j_gene: TRBJ1-5
v_gene: TRBV28
abundance: NA
CDR3nt: TGTGCCAGCAGGGAGACAGGAGAGCAGCCCCAGCATTTT
CDR3aa: CASRETGEQPQHF

d_gene: TRBD1
j_gene: TRBJ1-2
v_gene: TRBV28
abundance: NA
CDR3nt: TGTGCCAGCAGCTACAGGGGGAATAATGGCTACACCTTC
CDR3aa: CASSYRGNNGYTF

d_gene: TRBD1
j_gene: TRBJ2-7
v_gene: TRBV13
abundance: NA
CDR3nt: TGTGCCAGCAGCTACAGGGGATCGGCCTACGAGCAGTACTTC
CDR3aa: CASSYRGSAYEQYF

d_gene: NA
j_gene: TRBJ1-2
v_gene: TRBV2
abundance: few
CDR3nt: TGTGCCAGCAGTGATCATCGGGGGGTCACCTTC
CDR3aa: CASSDHRGVTF

d_gene: NA
j_gene: TRBJ2-6
v_gene: TRBV2
abundance: NA
CDR3nt: TGTGCCAGCAGGGCGCCCCTTGTGGGGTCTGGGGCCAACGTCCTGACTTTC
CDR3aa: CASRAPLVGSGANVLTF

d_gene: NA
j_gene: TRBJ1-4
v_gene: TRBV6-4
abundance: NA
CDR3nt: TGTGCGAAGGGCCCAACTAATGAAAAACTGTTTTTT
CDR3aa: CAKGPTNEKLFF

d_gene: TRBD1
j_gene: TRBJ2-7
v_gene: TRBV5-1
abundance: NA
CDR3nt: TGCGCCAGCAGCACGGGACAGGGTCGGGAGCAGTACTTC
CDR3aa: CASSTGQGREQYF

d_gene: NA
j_gene: TRBJ1-2
v_gene: TRBV14
abundance: NA
CDR3nt: TGTGCCAGCAGCCAAGAGACGGACTACTATGGCTACACCTTC
CDR3aa: CASSQETDYYGYTF

d_gene: NA
j_gene: TRBJ2-7
v_gene: TRBV27
abundance: NA
CDR3nt: TGTGCCAGCAGTTTATTAGCAGGCCACTACGAGCAGTACTTC
CDR3aa: CASSLLAGHYEQYF

d_gene: TRBD2
j_gene: TRBJ2-3
v_gene: TRBV9
abundance: NA
CDR3nt: TGTGCCAGCAGCGAAGAGGGTCGGGGGGGCCCAGATACGCAGTATTTT
CDR3aa: CASSEEGRGGPDTQYF

d_gene: NA
j_gene: TRBJ1-1
v_gene: TRBV9
abundance: NA
CDR3nt: TGTGCCAGCAGCGTGGAGGGCACTGAAGCTTTCTTT
CDR3aa: CASSVEGTEAFF